The 12 T cell receptor beta chains presented below share a single source sample, sequenced in a study of T cell responses to AZD1222 COVID-19 vaccine. This table comes from immunoSEQ multiplex PCR, and its TCRdb copy is limited to in-frame clones, with some not included. The repertoire holds more than 140,000 clones, with under 95% as singletons. The sequencing here drew on peripheral blood, taken on day 0 of AZD1222 vaccination. The receptors were sampled from an adult in good health.

The count of this clone is one. The V gene is TRBV7-2, the J gene TRBJ2-2; D is unresolved. The V end was cut by 5 bases, the J end by 6 bases, with 10 bases between. This CDR3 spans 13 amino acids. From germline, CDR1 is SGHTA and CDR2 FQGNSA. Written as DNA, the CDR3 is TGTGCCAGCAGCCGGCGGACCTCCGGGGAGCTGTTTTTT. Protein product: CASSRRTSGELFF. The entire variable domain, with the rest obtained from reference TRBV7-2 and TRBJ2-2, is as follows: GAGVSQSPSNKVTEKGKDVELRCDPISGHTALYWYRQSLGQGLEFLIYFQGNSAPDKSGLPSDRFSAERTGGSVSTLTIQRTQQEDSAVYLCASSRRTSGELFFGEGSRLTVL.

V usage is TRBV7-9 and J usage is TRBJ1-1, with 7 bases matching TRBD1. CDR3 length: 14 residues. The V segment lost 7 bases and the J segment 5 bases; nucleotides outside the gene matches: 10. Germline V gene sequence: CDR1 SEHNR, CDR2 FQNEAQ (reference sequence). The CDR3 nucleotides read TGTGCCAGCATCGCCCAGGGGGGGGGAACTGAAGCTTTCTTT. It yields the protein CASIAQGGGTEAFF. Together with reference TRBV7-9 and TRBJ1-1, the CDR3 gives the full variable domain: DTGVSQNPRHKITKRGQNVTFRCDPISEHNRLYWYRQTLGQGPEFLTYFQNEAQLEKSRLLSDRFSAERPKGSFSTLEIQRTEQGDSAMYLCASIAQGGGTEAFFGQGTRLTVV.

This chain connects TRBV11-2 to TRBJ2-2, with 8 bases matching TRBD1. The CDR3 runs to 15 residues. The germline CDR1 and CDR2 sequences are SGHAT and FQNNGV. Germline trimming cut 1 base from V and 7 bases from J; bases unmatched to any gene: 5. Here the CDR3 reads CASSLGQGINGELFF. CDR3 sequence (DNA): TGTGCCAGCAGCTTAGGACAGGGGATTAACGGGGAGCTGTTTTTT. Combining the CDR3 with reference TRBV11-2 and TRBJ2-2 gives the whole variable domain EAGVAQSPRYKIIEKRQSVAFWCNPISGHATLYWYQQILGQGPKLLIQFQNNGVVDDSQLPKDRFSAERLKGVDSTLKIQPAKLEDSAVYLCASSLGQGINGELFFGEGSRLTVL.

This sequence joins TRBV4-1 and TRBJ1-2; 7 bases fit TRBD1. CDR1 MGHRA and CDR2 YSYEKL come from the germline V gene. V gave up 4 bases and J gave up 4 bases; unmatched junction bases: 12. This CDR3 is built from 16 residues. CDR3 nucleotides: TGCGCCAGCAGCCCTACACCCGGGACAGCATTCTATGGCTACACCTTC. It codes for CASSPTPGTAFYGYTF.

This clone was observed once. The chain carries TRBV19 and TRBJ1-5, with unresolved D. The CDR3 is 12 amino acids. Germline CDR1 is LNHDA and CDR2 is SQIVND (reference sequence). Trimming removed 6 bases from V and 0 bases from J, with 3 bases in between. In DNA, the CDR3 is TGTGCCAGTAGACATAGCAATCAGCCCCAGCATTTT. Amino acids: CASRHSNQPQHF.

The rearrangement joins TRBV28 to TRBJ1-1; D gene unclear. CDR1 is MDHEN, CDR2 SYDVKM, per germline. This CDR3 is built from 12 residues. The ends were cut back, 5 bases at V and 6 bases at J, with 10 bases in the middle. The CDR3 is CASSAGSAEAFF. The CDR3 nucleotides read TGTGCCAGCAGTGCCGGATCTGCTGAAGCTTTCTTT.

The J gene is TRBJ1-5, the V gene TRBV19, with D possibly TRBD1 on 5 matching bases. Germline V lookup: CDR1 LNHDA, CDR2 SQIVND (reference sequence). Deletions cut 2 bases from V and 1 base from J, with 9 bases between. This CDR3 contains 15 residues. The CDR3 bases are TGTGCCAGTAGTATACGCGGGGCAAGCAATCAGCCCCAGCATTTT. Translated: CASSIRGASNQPQHF.

This clone was counted between two and nine times. The genes are TRBV7-2 and TRBJ2-1, with TRBD2 identical over 7 bases. This CDR3 is built from 14 residues. Germline trimming cut 0 bases from V and 7 bases from J; bases unmatched to any gene: 3. CDR1 SGHTA and CDR2 FQGNSA come from the germline V gene. CDR3 region: CASSLAAGVNEQFF. CDR3 in DNA: TGTGCCAGCAGCTTAGCTGCGGGAGTGAATGAGCAGTTCTTC. Complete variable domain (other parts from reference TRBV7-2 and TRBJ2-1): GAGVSQSPSNKVTEKGKDVELRCDPISGHTALYWYRQSLGQGLEFLIYFQGNSAPDKSGLPSDRFSAERTGGSVSTLTIQRTQQEDSAVYLCASSLAAGVNEQFFGPGTRLTVL.

The rearrangement joins TRBV7-6 to TRBJ2-7; 9 nucleotides match TRBD2. J was trimmed by 1 base and V by 5 bases; bases with no gene match: 6. Germline CDR1 reads SGHVS; CDR2 reads FNYEAQ. The CDR3 consists of 15 residues. The CDR3 nucleotides are TGTGCCAGCAGCCCCGCGGCGGGGGGGTCCTACGAGCAGTACTTC. Its translation: CASSPAAGGSYEQYF. The variable domain in full, with the rest retrieved from reference TRBV7-6 and TRBJ2-7, is GAGVSQSPRYKVTKRGQDVALRCDPISGHVSLYWYRQALGQGPEFLTYFNYEAQQDKSGLPNDRFSAERPEGSISTLTIQRTEQRDSAMYRCASSPAAGGSYEQYFGPGTRLTVT.

The V gene is TRBV12-3 or TRBV12-4, the J gene TRBJ2-5; the D call may be TRBD1 or TRBD2 (5 bases each). Between the trimmed V and J ends, which lost 10 bases and 4 bases, there was a span of 16 bases. This CDR3 comprises 13 residues. The CDR3 nucleotides are TGTGCCACTCAACCTGAGGGGCGAGAGACCCAGTACTTC. It specifies CATQPEGRETQYF.

This clone has just one count. The rearrangement links TRBV6-1 to TRBJ1-5; tentative D call: TRBD1 (5 bases). CDR1 is MNHNS, CDR2 SASEGT, per germline. V shed 2 bases and J shed 9 bases, with 11 bases lying between them. The CDR3 runs 13 residues. CDR3 loop: CASSEWGLLPQHF. The CDR3 DNA reads TGTGCCAGCAGTGAATGGGGCCTTTTGCCCCAGCATTTT.

The table lists this clone with a count of one. The V gene is TRBV7-9, the J gene TRBJ2-5, with TRBD2 matching over 13 bases. The length of the CDR3 is 16 residues. From germline, CDR1 is SEHNR and CDR2 FQNEAQ (reference sequence). The V segment lost 5 bases and the J segment 2 bases; nucleotides outside the gene matches: 5. CDR3 amino acids: CASSKTSGRSQETQYF. The CDR3, as DNA: TGTGCCAGCAGCAAGACTAGCGGGAGGAGTCAAGAGACCCAGTACTTC.